These T cell receptor beta chains were read from a single sample in a study of beta chain features in type 1 diabetes. Assay used: immunoSEQ multiplex PCR; TCRdb lists only in-frame clones, some missing. The repertoire has 900,000 or so clones, roughly 15% of them found once; the top ten carry 0.023%. The sequenced material came from naive CD4+ T cells from blood. The receptors originated from a woman aged 18-29 years in good health. Both conserved end residues are trimmed from each CDR3. The D gene is left open where the match is weak.

cdr3_aa,v_call,d_call
ASSWGGGHQVYEQY,TRBV5-1,-
ASSLGDRAKDTQY,TRBV7-9,TRBD1
ASSKTRGNEQF,TRBV7-8,-
ASSISGLAGIETQY,TRBV9,TRBD2
ASIWAGQAYEQY,TRBV28,-
ASSLATQETQY,TRBV7-6,-
ASSRTRLETQY,TRBV6-5,-
ASSPTTGETQY,TRBV5-1,-
ASSLGSFVSTQY,TRBV11-2,-
ASSVDPYSEQF,TRBV9,-
ASSLSSRQWETQY,TRBV28,-
ASSYSWYQY,TRBV6-6,-
ASSYSGLAGRYEQY,TRBV6-6,TRBD2
ASSSRRETQY,TRBV28,-